Following are 5 T cell receptor beta chains from one sample sequenced in a study of blood T cell repertoires in COVID-19 (dated by TCRdb to 2020 to 2022). The library was made by the immunoSEQ multiplex PCR assay. Not all clones reach the TCRdb copy of this immuneACCESS table, which keeps in-frame sequences only. Checked studies attribute under half of the gap to unresolved V genes and leave the rest unexplained. This sample is represented by 55,000 to 75,000 clones; around nine tenths of them were singletons. Under 8% of the sample rests with the top ten. The specimen sequenced was peripheral blood. Every receptor here comes from a human donor with active COVID-19. The donor label of this sample is uncertain.

This chain uses TRBV2 with TRBJ2-1; the match to TRBD2 covers 10 bases. Germline V CDR1 and CDR2: SNHLY, FYNNEI. With 5 bases clipped from V and 2 bases from J, the junction kept 6 bases outside the gene matches. The CDR3 is 16 amino acids. The CDR3 region is CASSKTGTSAYNEQFF. CDR3 coding DNA: TGTGCCAGCAGTAAAACCGGGACTAGCGCCTACAATGAGCAGTTCTTC.

The chain joins TRBV3-1 (or the pseudogene TRBV3-2) to TRBJ2-7; no definite D call. Germline lookup yields CDR1 LGHDT and CDR2 YNNKEL (reference sequence). With 0 bases removed from V and 4 bases from J, the gap between germline ends came to 7 bases. The CDR3 contains 13 residues. The CDR3 region is CASSQEYRYEQYF. The CDR3 nucleotides read TGTGCCAGCAGCCAAGAATACAGATACGAGCAGTACTTC.

V is TRBV11-2 and J is TRBJ2-1; no clear D. Trimming took 4 bases from V and 7 from J, leaving 11 bases between them. This CDR3 has 13 residues. Germline assignment: CDR1 SGHAT and CDR2 FQNNGV. The DNA of the CDR3 is TGTGCCAGCAGCTCCTATCTTGCGAATGAGCAGTTCTTC. This sequence encodes CASSSYLANEQFF. Combining the CDR3 with reference TRBV11-2 and TRBJ2-1 gives the whole variable domain EAGVAQSPRYKIIEKRQSVAFWCNPISGHATLYWYQQILGQGPKLLIQFQNNGVVDDSQLPKDRFSAERLKGVDSTLKIQPAKLEDSAVYLCASSSYLANEQFFGPGTRLTVL.

The chain couples TRBV6-5 to TRBJ1-2, with 8 bases aligning to TRBD1. The CDR3 extends over 14 amino acids. V gave up 6 bases and J gave up 7 bases; unmatched junction bases: 10. Germline CDR1 and CDR2: MNHEY and SVGAGI. DNA of the CDR3: TGTGCCAGCAGCCCAGGGGGCAGGTCAGGTGGCTACACCTTC. Amino acid sequence: CASSPGGRSGGYTF.

The genes are TRBV10-3 and TRBJ2-3; D might be TRBD2 (7 bases). V lost 8 bases and J lost 2, with 17 bases in between. Germline values: CDR1 ENHRY, CDR2 SYGVKD. This CDR3 has 15 residues. Here the CDR3 reads CAIAVGGGPTDTQYF. The DNA of the CDR3 is TGTGCCATCGCGGTAGGGGGGGGCCCCACAGATACGCAGTATTTT.